The text below deals with one T cell receptor (beta chain). An end of the junction differs from the germline gene, which may be a read error. A modified ARM-PCR protocol with three rounds of nested PCR amplified TCRbeta. TCRdb reprocessed the multiplex PCR reads via MiXCR and lists one record per CDR3 protein. The data hold 70,000 to 90,000 distinct CDR3 sequences, with over 75% observed a single time. This entry is derived from a study of tumor and adjacent non-tumor tissue in lung cancer. RNA was extracted from bulk tissue without any cell sorting. CDR1 and CDR2 from the germline V gene are MNHEY and SVGEGT. This CDR3 is 14 amino acids long.

The sample was lung tumor tissue. The TCR sequence derives from a woman between 50 and 59 years old with non-small cell lung cancer. This chain joins TRBV6-2 or TRBV6-3 and TRBJ2-1, with D perhaps matching TRBD2 (6 bases). CDR3 loop: CAGSYIGEVDEQFF. As DNA, the CDR3 is TGTGCCGGCAGTTACATAGGGGAGGTAGACGAGCAGTTCTTC.